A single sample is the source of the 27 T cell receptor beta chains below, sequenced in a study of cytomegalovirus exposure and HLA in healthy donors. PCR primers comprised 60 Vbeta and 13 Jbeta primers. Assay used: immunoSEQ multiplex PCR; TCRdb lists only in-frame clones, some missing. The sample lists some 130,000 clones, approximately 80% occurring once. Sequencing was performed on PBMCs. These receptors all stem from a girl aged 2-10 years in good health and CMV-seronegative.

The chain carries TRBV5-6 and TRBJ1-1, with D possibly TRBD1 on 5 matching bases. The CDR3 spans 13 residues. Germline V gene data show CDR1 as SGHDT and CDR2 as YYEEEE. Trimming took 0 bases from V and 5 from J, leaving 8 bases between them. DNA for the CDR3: TGTGCCAGCAGCTTGGAAGGGGTGACTGAAGCTTTCTTT. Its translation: CASSLEGVTEAFF.

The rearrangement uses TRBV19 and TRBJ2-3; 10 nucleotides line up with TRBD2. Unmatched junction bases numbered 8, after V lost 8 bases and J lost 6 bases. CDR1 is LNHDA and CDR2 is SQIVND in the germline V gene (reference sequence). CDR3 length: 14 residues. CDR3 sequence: CASSDSGGLDTQYF. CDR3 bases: TGTGCCAGTTCCGATAGCGGGGGGCTGGATACGCAGTATTTT.

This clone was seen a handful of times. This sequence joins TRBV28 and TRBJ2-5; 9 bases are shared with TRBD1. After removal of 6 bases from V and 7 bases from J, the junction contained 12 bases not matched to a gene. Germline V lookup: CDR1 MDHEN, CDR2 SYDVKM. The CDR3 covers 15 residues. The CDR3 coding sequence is TGTGCCAGCAGCCCCCGGACAGGGGTTTTTACGACCCAGTACTTC. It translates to CASSPRTGVFTTQYF.

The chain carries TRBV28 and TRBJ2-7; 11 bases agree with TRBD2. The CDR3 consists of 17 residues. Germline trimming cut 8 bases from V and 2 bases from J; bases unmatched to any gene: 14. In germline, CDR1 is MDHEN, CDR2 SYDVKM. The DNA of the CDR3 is TGTGCCAGCCCCCCCTCGACTAGCGGGATAAGAACCTACGAGCAGTACTTC. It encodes CASPPSTSGIRTYEQYF.

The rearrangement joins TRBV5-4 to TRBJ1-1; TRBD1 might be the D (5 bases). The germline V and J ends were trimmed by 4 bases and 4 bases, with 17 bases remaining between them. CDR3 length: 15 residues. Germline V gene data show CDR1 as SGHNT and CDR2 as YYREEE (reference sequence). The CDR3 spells CASSPGGDRGTEAFF. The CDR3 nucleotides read TGTGCCAGCAGCCCGGGAGGGGATCGCGGCACTGAAGCTTTCTTT.

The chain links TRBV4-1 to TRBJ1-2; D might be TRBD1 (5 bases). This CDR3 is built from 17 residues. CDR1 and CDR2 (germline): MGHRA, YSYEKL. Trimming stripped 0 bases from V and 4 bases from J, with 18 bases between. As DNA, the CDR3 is TGCGCCAGCAGCCAAGATCCGTCGGGGGTGCGGACCTATGGCTACACCTTC. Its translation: CASSQDPSGVRTYGYTF.

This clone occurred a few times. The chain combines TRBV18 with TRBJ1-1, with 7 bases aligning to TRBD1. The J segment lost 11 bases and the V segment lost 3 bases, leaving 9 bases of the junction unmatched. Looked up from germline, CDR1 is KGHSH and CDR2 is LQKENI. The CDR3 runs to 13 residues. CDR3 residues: CASSPIWAQGAFF. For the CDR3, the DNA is TGTGCCAGCTCACCCATCTGGGCACAGGGGGCTTTCTTT.

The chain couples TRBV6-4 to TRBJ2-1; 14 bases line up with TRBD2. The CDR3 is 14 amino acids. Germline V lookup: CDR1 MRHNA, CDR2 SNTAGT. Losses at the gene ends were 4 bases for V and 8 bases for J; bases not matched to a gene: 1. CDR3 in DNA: TGTGCCAGCAGTGGGGGACTAGCGGGGGATGAGCAGTTCTTC. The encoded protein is CASSGGLAGDEQFF.

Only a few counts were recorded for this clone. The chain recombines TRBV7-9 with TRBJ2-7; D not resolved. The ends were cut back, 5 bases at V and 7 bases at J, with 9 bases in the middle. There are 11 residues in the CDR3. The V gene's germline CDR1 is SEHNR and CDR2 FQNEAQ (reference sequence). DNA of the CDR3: TGTGCCAGCAGCCGGTCGTGGGAGCAGTACTTC. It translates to CASSRSWEQYF.

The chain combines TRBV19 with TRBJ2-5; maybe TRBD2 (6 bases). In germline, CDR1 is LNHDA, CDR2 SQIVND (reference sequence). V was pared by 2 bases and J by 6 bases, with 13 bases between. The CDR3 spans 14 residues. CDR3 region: CASSISRGGKTQYF. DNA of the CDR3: TGTGCCAGTAGTATATCAAGGGGCGGGAAGACCCAGTACTTC.

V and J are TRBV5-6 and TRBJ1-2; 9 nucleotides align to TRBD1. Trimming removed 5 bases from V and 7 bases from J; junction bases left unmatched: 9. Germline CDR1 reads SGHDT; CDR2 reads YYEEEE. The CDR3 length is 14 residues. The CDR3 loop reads CASRQGAWGRGYTF. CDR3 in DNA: TGTGCCAGCAGACAGGGGGCGTGGGGTCGTGGCTACACCTTC.

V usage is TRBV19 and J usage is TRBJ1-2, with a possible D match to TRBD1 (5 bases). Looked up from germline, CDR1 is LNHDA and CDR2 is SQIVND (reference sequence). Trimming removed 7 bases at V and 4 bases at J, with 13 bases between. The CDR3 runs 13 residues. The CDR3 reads CASNRQIGYGYTF. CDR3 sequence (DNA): TGTGCCAGTAACCGACAGATAGGCTATGGCTACACCTTC.

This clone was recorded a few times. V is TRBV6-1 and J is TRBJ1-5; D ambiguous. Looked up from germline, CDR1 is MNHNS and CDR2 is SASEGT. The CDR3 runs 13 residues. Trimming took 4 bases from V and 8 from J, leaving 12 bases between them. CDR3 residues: CASSANLEEPQHF. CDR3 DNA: TGTGCCAGCAGTGCAAACCTTGAGGAGCCCCAGCATTTT.

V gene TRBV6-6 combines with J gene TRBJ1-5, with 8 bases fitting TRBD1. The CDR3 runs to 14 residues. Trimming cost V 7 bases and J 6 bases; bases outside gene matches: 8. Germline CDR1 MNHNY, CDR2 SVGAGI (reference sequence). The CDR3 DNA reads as TGTGCCAGCAATTCCAGACAGGGGAGTCAGCCCCAGCATTTT. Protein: CASNSRQGSQPQHF.

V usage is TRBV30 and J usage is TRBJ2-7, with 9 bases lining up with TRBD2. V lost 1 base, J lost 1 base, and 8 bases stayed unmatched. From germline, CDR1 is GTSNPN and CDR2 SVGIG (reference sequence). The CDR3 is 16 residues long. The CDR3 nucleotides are TGTGCCTGGAGTGCCCCACGGACTAGCGTTTCCTACGAGCAGTACTTC. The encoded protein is CAWSAPRTSVSYEQYF.

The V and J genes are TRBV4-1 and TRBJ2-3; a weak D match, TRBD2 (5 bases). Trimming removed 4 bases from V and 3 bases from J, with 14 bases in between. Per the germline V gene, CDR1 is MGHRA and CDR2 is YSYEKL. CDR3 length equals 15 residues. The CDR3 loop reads CASSRVAGTTDTQYF. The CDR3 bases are TGCGCCAGCAGCCGAGTGGCGGGTACGACAGATACGCAGTATTTT.

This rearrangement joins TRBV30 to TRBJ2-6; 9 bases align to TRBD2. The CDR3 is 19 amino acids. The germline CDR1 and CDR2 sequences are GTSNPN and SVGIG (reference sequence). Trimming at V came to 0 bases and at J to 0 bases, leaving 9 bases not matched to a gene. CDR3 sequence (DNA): TGTGCCTGGAGTGTAGGTGTTAGCGGGAGAGCCTCTGGGGCCAACGTCCTGACTTTC. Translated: CAWSVGVSGRASGANVLTF.

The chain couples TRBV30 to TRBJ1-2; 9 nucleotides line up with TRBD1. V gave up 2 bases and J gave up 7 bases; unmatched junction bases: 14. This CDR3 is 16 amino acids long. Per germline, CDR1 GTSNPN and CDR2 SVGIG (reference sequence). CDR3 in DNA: TGTGCCTGGAGTCAGTGGGGGGACAGGGTCGGTGTTGGCTACACCTTC. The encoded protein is CAWSQWGDRVGVGYTF.

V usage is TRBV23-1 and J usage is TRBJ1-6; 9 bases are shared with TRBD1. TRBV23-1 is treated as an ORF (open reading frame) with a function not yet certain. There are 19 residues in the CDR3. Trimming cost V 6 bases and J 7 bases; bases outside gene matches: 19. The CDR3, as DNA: TGCGCCAGCAGCCAAAAGGGACAGGGAAGCTATTTGCGGAATTCACCCCTCCACTTT. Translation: CASSQKGQGSYLRNSPLHF.

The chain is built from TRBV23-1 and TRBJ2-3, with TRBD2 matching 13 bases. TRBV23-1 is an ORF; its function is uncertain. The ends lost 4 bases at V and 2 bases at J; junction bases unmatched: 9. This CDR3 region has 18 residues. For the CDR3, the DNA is TGCGCCAGCAGTCCAACAGGGACTAGCGGGGAGCTCACAGATACGCAGTATTTT. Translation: CASSPTGTSGELTDTQYF.

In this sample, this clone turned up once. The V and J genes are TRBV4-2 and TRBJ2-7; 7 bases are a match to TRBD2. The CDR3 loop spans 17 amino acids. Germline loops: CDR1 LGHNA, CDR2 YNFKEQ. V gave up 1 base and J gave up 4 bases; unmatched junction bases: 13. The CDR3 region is CASSQAASQAGWYEQYF. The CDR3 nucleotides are TGTGCCAGCAGCCAAGCCGCCTCTCAAGCGGGATGGTACGAGCAGTACTTC.

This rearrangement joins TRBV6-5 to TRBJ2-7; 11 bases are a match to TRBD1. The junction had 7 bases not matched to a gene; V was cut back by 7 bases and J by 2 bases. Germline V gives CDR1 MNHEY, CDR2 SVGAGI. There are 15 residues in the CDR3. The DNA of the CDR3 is TGTGCCAGCAAAAATGGACAGGGGGCGACCTACGAGCAGTACTTC. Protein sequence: CASKNGQGATYEQYF.

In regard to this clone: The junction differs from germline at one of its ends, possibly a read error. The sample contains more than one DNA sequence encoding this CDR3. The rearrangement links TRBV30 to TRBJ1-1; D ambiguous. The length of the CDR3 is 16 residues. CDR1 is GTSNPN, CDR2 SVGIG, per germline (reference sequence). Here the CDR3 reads CAWSLSDPGGNTEAFF. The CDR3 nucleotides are TGTGCCTGGAGTCTATCGGACCCGGGAGGGAACACTGAGGCTTTCTTT.

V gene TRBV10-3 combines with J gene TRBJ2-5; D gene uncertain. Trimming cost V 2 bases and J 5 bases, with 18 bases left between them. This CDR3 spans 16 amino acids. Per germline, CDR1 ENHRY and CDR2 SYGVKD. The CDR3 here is CAISEPRGLGRETQYF. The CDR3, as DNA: TGTGCCATCAGTGAGCCCAGAGGCCTCGGCCGGGAGACCCAGTACTTC.

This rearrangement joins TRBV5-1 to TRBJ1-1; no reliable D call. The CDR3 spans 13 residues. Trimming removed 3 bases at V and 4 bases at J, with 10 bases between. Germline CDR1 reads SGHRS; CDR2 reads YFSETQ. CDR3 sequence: CASSSGGSTEAFF. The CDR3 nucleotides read TGCGCCAGCAGCTCTGGAGGAAGCACTGAAGCTTTCTTT.

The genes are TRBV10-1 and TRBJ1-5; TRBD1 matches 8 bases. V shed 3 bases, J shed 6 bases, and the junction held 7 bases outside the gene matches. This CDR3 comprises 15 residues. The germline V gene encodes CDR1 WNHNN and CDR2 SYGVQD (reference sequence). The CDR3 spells CASSDPGTGSQPQHF. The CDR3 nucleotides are TGCGCCAGCAGTGACCCGGGGACAGGTAGTCAGCCCCAGCATTTT.

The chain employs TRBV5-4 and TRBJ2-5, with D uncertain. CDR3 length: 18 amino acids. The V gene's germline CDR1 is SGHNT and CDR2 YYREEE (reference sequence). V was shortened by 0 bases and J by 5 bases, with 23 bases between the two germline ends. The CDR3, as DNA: TGTGCCAGCAGCTTGGCGACGGTACTACCCCAACGGCGGGAGACCCAGTACTTC. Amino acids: CASSLATVLPQRRETQYF.